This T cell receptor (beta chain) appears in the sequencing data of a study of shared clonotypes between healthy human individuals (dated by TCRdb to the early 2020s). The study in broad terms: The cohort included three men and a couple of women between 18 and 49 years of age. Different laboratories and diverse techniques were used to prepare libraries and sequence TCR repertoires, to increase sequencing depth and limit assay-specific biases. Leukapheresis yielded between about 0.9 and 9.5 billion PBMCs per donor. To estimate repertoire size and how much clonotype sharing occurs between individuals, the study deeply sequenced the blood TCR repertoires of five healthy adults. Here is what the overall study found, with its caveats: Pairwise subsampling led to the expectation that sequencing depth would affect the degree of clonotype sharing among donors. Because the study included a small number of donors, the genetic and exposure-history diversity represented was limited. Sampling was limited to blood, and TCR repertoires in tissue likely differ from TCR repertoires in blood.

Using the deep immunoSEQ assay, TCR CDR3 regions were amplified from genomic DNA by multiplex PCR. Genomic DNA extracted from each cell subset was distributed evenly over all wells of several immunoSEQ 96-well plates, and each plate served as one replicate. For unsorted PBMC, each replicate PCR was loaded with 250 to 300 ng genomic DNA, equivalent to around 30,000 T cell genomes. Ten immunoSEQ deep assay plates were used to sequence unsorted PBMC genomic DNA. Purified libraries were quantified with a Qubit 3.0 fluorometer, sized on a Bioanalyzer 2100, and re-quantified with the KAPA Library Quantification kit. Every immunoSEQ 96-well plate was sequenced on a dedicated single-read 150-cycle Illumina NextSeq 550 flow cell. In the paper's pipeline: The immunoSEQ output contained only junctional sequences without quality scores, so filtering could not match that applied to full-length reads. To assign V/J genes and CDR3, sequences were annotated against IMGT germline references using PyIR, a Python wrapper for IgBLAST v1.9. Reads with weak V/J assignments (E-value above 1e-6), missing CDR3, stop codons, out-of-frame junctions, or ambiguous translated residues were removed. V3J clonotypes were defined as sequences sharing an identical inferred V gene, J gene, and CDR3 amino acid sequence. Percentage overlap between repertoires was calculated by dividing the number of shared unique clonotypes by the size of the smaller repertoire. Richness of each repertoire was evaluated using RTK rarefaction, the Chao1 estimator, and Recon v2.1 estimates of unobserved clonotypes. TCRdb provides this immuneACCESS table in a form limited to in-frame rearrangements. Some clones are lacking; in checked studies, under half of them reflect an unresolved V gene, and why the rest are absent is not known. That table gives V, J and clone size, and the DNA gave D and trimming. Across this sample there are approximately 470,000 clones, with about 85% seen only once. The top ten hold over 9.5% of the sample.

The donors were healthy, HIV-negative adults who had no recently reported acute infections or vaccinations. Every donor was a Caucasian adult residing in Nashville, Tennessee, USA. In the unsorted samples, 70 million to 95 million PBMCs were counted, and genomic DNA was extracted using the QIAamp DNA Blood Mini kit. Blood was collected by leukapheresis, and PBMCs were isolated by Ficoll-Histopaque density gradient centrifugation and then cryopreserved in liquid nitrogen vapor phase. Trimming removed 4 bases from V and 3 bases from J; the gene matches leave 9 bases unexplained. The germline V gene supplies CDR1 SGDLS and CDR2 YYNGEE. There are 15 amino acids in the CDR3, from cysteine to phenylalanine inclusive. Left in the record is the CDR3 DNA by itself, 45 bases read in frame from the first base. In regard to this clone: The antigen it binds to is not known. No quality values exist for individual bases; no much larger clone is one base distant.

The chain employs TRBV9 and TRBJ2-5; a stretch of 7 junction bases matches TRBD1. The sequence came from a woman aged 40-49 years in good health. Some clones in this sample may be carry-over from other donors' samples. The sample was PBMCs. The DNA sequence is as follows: TGTGCCAGCAGCAGAGGGGGACAGCTAAAAGAGACCCAGTACTTC. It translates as CASSRGGQLKETQYF.